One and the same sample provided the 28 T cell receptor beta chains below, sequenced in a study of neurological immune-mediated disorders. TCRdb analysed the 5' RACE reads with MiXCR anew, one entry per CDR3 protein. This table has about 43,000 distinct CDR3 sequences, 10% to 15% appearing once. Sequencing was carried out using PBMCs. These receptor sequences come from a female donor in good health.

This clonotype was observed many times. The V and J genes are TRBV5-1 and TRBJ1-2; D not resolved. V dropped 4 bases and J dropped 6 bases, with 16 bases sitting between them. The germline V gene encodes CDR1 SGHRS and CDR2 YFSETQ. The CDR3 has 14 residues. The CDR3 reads CASSARPISHGYTF. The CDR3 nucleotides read TGCGCCAGCAGCGCTCGACCAATTAGCCATGGCTACACCTTC.

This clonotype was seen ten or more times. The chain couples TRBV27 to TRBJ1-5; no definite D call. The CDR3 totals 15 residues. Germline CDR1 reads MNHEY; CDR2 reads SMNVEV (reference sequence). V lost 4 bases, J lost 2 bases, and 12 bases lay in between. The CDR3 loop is CASSSGWSGNQPQHF. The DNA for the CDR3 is TGTGCCAGCAGTTCCGGGTGGTCGGGCAATCAGCCCCAGCATTTT.

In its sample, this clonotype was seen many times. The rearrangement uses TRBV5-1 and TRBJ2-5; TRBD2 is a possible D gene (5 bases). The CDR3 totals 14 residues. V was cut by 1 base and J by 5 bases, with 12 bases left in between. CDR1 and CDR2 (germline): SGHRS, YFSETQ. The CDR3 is CASSLPGGGETQYF. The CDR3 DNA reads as TGCGCCAGCAGCTTGCCCGGCGGCGGGGAGACCCAGTACTTC.

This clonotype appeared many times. The CDR3, as DNA: TGCAGGGCCGGGACTAGCGGCACAGATACGCAGTATTTT. Protein sequence: CRAGTSGTDTQYF. The chain employs TRBV20-1 and TRBJ2-3; 10 bases fit TRBD2. The CDR3 totals 13 residues. Germline-derived CDR1 and CDR2 are DFQATT and SNEGSKA (reference sequence).

For the CDR3, the DNA is TGTGCCAGCAGCTCCCCGGGGGCCCTAGCCAAAAACATTCAGTACTTC. The encoded protein is CASSSPGALAKNIQYF. This chain uses TRBV11-2 with TRBJ2-4; D assignment may be TRBD1 or TRBD2 (6 bases each). Germline CDR1 and CDR2: SGHAT and FQNNGV. With 4 bases removed from V and 0 bases from J, the gap between germline ends came to 13 bases. The CDR3 covers 16 residues.

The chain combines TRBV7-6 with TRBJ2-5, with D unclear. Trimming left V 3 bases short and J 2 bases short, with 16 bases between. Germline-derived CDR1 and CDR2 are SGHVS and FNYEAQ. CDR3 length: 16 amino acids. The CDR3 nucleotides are TGTGCCAGCAGCTTTTTGGGTGGTAGACGGCAAGAGACCCAGTACTTC. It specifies CASSFLGGRRQETQYF.

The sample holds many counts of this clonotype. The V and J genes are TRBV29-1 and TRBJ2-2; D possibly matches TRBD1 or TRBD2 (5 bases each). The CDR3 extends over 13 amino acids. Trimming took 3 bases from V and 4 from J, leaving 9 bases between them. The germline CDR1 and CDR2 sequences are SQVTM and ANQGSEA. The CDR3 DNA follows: TGCAGCGTTGATGCCGGGACCACCGGGGAGCTGTTTTTT. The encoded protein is CSVDAGTTGELFF.

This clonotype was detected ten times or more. The CDR3 region is CASSTRGDPPNTEAFF. The CDR3 DNA reads TGTGCCAGTAGCACAAGGGGGGACCCCCCCAACACTGAAGCTTTCTTT. The rearrangement links TRBV19 to TRBJ1-1, with TRBD1 as a possible D gene (6 bases). There are 16 residues in the CDR3. Germline CDR1 reads LNHDA; CDR2 reads SQIVND (reference sequence). Trimming pared 6 bases from V and 2 bases from J, leaving 19 bases between.

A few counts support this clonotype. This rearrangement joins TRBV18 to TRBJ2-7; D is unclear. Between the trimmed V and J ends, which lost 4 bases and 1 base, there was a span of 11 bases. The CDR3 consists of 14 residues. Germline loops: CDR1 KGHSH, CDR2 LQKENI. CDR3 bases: TGTGCCAGCTCACAAGGGTCCGTTTCCTACGAGCAGTACTTC. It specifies CASSQGSVSYEQYF.

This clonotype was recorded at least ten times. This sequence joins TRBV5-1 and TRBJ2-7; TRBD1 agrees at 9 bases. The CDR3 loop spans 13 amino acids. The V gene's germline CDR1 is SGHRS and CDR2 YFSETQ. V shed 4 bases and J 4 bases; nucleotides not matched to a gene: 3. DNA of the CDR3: TGCGCCAGCAGCGAGGACAGGGGATACGAGCAGTACTTC. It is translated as CASSEDRGYEQYF.

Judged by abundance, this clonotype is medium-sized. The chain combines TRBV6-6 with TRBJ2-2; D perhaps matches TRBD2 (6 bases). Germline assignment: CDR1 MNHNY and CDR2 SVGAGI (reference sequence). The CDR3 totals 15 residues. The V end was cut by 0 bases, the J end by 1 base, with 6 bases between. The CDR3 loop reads CASSYSGGNTGELFF. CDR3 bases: TGTGCCAGCAGTTACTCGGGGGGGAACACCGGGGAGCTGTTTTTT.

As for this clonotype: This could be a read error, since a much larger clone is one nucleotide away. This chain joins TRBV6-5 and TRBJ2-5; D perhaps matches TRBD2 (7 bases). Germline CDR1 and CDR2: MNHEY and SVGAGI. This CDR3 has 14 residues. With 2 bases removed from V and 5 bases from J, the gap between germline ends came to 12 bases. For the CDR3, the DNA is TGTGCCAGCAGTTACATCGGGGGGCGGGAGACCCAGTACTTC. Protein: CASSYIGGRETQYF.

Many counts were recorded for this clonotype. CDR3 amino acids: CASSVVPSGANTGELFF. The DNA of the CDR3 is TGTGCCAGCAGCGTAGTCCCTAGCGGGGCGAACACCGGGGAGCTGTTTTTT. The rearrangement joins TRBV9 to TRBJ2-2; 9 bases match TRBD2. J lost 0 bases, V lost 0 bases, and 3 bases had no gene match. Germline V gene lookup returns CDR1 SGDLS and CDR2 YYNGEE. The length of the CDR3 is 17 residues.

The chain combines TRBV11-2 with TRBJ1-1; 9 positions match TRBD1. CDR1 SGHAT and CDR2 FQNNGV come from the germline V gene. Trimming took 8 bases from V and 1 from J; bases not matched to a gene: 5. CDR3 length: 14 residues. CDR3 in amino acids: CASGAQGANTEAFF. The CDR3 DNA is TGTGCCAGCGGAGCACAGGGGGCGAACACTGAAGCTTTCTTT. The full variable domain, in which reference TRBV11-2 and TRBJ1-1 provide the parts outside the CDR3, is EAGVAQSPRYKIIEKRQSVAFWCNPISGHATLYWYQQILGQGPKLLIQFQNNGVVDDSQLPKDRFSAERLKGVDSTLKIQPAKLEDSAVYLCASGAQGANTEAFFGQGTRLTVV.

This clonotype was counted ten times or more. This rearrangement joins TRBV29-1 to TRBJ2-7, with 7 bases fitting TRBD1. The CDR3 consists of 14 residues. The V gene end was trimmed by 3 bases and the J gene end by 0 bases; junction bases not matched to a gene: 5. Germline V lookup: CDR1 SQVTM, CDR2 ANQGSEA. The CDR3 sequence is CSVEETGSSYEQYF. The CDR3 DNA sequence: TGCAGCGTTGAGGAGACAGGGAGCTCCTACGAGCAGTACTTC.

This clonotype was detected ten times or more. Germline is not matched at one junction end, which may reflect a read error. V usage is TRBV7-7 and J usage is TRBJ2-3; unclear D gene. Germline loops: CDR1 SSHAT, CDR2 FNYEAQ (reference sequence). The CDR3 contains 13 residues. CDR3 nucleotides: TGTGCTAGCAGCTTAGATCCTGGAGATACGCAGTATTTT. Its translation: CASSLDPGDTQYF.

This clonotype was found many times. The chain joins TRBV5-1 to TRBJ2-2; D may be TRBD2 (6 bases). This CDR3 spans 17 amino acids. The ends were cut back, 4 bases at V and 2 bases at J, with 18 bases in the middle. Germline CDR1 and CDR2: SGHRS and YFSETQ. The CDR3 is CASSPLGAGRNTGELFF. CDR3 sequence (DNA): TGCGCCAGCAGCCCCCTTGGAGCGGGTCGAAACACCGGGGAGCTGTTTTTT.

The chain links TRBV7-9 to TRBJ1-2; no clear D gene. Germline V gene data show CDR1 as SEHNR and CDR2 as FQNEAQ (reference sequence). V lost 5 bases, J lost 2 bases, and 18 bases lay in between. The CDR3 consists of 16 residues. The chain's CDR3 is CASSLDRTGLNYGYTF. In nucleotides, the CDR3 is TGTGCCAGCAGCCTAGATAGGACTGGGCTAAACTATGGCTACACCTTC.

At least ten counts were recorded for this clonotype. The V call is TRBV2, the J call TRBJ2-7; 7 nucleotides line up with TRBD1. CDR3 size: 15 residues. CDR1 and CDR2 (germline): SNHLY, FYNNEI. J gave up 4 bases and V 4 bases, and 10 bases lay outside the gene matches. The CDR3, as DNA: TGTGCCAGCAGTGTGAGGGTCGACAGGGCTTACGAGCAGTACTTC. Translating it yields CASSVRVDRAYEQYF.

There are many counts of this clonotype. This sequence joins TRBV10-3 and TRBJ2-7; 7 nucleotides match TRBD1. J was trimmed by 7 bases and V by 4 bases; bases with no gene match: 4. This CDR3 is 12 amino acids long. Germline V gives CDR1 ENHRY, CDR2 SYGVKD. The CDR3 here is CAISGTRGEQYF. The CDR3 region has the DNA TGTGCCATCAGTGGGACCAGGGGGGAGCAGTACTTC.

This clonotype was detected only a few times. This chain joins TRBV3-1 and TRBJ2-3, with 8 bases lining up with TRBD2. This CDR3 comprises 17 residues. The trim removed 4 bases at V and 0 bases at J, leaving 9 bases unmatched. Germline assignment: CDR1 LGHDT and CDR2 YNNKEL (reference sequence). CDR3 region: CASSLRGSGGSTDTQYF. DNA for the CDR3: TGTGCCAGCAGCCTTAGGGGGAGCGGGGGAAGCACAGATACGCAGTATTTT.

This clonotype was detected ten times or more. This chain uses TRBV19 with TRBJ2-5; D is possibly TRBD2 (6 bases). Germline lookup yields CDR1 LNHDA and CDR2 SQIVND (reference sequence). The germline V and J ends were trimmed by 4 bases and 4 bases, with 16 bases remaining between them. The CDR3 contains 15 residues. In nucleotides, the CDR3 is TGTGCCAGTAGTAGGGGCGGGAAGGGCACAGAGACCCAGTACTTC. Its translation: CASSRGGKGTETQYF.

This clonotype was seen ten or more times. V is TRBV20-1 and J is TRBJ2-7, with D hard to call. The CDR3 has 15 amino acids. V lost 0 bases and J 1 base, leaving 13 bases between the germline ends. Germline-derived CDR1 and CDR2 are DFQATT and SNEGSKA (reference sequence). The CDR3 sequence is CSARDPQLLSYEQYF. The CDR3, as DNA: TGCAGTGCTAGAGATCCCCAGCTCTTATCCTACGAGCAGTACTTC.

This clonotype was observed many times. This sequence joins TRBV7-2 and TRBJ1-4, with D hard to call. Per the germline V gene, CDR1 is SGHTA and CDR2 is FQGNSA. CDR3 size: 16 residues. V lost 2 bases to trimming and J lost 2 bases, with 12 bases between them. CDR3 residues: CASSLKSFSTNEKLFF. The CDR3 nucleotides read TGTGCCAGCAGCTTAAAGTCCTTTTCTACTAATGAAAAACTGTTTTTT.

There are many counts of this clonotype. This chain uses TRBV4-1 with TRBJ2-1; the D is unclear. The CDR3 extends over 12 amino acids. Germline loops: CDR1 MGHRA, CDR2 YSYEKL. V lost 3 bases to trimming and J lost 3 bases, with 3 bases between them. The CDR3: CASSQIYNEQFF. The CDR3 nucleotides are TGCGCCAGCAGCCAGATCTACAATGAGCAGTTCTTC.

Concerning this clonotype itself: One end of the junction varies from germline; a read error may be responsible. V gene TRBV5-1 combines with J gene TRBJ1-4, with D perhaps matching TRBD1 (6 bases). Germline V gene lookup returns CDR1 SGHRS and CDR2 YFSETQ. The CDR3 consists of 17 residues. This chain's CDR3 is CASSLNKAWGGAEKPFF. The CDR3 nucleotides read TGCGCCAGCAGCTTGAACAAAGCTTGGGGGGGGGCTGAAAAACCGTTTTTT.

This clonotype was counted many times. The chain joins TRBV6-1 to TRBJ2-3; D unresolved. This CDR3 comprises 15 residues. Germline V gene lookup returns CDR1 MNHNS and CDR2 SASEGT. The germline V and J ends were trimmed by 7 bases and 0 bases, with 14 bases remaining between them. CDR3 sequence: CASKSSRASTDTQYF. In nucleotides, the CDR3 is TGTGCCAGCAAGAGTTCGAGAGCTAGCACAGATACGCAGTATTTT.

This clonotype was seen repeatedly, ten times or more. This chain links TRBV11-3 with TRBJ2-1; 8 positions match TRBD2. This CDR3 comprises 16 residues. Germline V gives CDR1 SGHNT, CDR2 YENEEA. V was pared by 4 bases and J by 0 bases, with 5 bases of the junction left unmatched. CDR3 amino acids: CASSSSGTSSYNEQFF. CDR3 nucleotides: TGTGCCAGCAGCTCTAGTGGGACTAGCTCCTACAATGAGCAGTTCTTC.